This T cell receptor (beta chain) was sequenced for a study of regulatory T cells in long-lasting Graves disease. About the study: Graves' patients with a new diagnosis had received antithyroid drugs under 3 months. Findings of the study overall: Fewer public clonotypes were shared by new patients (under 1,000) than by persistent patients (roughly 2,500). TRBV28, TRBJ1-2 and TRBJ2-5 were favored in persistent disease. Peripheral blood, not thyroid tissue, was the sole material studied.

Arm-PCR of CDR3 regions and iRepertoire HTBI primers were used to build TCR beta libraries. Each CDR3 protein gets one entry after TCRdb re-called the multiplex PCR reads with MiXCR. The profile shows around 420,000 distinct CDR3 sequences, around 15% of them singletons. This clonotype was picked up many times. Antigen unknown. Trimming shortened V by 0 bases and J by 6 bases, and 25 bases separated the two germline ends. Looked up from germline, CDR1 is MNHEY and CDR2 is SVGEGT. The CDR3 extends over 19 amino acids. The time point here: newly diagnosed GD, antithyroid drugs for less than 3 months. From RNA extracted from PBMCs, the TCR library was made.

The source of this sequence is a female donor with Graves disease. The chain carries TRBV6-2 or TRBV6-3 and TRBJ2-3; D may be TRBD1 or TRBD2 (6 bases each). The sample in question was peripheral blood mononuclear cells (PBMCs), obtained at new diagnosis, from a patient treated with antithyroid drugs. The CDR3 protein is CASSYSIPVFLGGTDTQYF. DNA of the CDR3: TGTGCCAGCAGTTACTCGATTCCAGTTTTTTTAGGGGGGACTGATACGCAGTATTTT.